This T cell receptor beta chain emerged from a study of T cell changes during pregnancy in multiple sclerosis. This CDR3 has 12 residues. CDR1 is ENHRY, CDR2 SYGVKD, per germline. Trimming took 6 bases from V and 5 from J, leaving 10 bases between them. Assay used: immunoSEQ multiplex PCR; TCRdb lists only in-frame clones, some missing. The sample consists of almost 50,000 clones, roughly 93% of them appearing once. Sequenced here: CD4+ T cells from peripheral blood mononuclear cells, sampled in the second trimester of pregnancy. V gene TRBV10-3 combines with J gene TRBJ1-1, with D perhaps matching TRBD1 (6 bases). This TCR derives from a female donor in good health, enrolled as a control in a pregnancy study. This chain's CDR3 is CAISPQGTEAFF. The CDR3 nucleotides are TGTGCCATCAGCCCACAGGGAACTGAAGCTTTCTTT.